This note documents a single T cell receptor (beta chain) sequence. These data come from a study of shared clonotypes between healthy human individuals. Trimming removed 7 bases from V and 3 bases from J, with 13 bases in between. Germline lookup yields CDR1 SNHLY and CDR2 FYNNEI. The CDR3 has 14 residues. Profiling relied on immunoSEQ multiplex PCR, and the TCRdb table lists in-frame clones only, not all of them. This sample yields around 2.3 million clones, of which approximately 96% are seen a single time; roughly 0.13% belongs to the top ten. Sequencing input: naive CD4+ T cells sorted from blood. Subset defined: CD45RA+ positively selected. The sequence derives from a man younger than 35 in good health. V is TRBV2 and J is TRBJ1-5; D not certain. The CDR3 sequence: CASNGPLPNQPQHF. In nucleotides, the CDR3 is TGTGCCAGCAATGGGCCATTACCCAATCAGCCCCAGCATTTT.